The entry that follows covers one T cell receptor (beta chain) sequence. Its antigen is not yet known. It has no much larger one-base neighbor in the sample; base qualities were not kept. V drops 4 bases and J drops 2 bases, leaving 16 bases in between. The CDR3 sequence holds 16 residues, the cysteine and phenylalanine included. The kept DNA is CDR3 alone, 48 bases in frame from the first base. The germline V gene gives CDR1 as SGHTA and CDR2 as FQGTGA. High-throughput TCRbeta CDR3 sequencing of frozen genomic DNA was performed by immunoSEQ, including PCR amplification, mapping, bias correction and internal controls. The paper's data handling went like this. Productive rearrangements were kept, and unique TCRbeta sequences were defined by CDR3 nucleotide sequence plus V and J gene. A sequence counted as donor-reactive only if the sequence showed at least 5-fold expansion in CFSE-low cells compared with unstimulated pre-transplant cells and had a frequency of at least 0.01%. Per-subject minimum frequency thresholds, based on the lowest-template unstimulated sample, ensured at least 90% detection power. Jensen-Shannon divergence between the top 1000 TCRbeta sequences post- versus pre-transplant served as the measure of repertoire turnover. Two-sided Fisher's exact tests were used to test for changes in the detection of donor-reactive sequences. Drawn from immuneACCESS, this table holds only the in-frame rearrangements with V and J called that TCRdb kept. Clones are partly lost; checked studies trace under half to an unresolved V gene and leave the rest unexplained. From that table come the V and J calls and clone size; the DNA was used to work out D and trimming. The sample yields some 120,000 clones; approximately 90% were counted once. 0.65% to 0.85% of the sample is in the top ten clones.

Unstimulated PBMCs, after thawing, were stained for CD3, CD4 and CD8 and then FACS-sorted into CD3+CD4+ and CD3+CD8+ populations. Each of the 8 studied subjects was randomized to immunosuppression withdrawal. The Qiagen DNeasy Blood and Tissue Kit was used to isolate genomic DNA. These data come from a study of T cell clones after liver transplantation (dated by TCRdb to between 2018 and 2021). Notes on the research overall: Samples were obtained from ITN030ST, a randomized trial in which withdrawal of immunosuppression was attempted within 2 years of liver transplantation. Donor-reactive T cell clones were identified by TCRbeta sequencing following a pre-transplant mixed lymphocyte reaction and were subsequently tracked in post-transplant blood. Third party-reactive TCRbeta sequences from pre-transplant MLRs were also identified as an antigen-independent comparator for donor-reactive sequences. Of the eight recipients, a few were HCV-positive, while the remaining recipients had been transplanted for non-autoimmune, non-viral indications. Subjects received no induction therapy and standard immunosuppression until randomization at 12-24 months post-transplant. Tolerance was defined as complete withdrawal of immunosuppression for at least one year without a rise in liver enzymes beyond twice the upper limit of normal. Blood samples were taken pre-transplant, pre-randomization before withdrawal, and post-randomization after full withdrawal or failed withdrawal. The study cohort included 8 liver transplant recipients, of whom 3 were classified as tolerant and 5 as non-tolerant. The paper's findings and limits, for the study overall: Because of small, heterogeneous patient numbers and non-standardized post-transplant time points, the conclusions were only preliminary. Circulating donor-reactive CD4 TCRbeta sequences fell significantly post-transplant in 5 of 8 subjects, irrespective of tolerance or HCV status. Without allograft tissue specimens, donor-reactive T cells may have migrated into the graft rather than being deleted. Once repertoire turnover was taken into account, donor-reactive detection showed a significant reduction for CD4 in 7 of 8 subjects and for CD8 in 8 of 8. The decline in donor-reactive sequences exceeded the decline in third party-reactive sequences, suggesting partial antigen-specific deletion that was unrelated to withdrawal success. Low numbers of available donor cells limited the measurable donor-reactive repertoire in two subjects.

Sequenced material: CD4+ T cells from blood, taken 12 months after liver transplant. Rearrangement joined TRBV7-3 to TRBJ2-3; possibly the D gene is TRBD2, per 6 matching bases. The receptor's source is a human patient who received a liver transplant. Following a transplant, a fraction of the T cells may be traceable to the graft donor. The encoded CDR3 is CASSSGGLVLTDTQYF. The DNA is TGTGCCAGCAGCTCCGGGGGACTCGTTCTCACAGATACGCAGTATTTT.